The 21 T cell receptor beta chains in this list originate from one sample, sequenced in a study of T cell responses to AZD1222 COVID-19 vaccine. Clones were read by immunoSEQ multiplex PCR, and TCRdb kept only the in-frame ones, dropping some. The sample shows about 180,000 clones, roughly 91% of them seen only once. Sequencing used peripheral blood, obtained on day 0 of AZD1222 vaccination. The origin of the receptors is an adult in good health.

This sequence joins TRBV5-1 and TRBJ2-2; 14 positions agree with TRBD2. Germline V CDR1 and CDR2: SGHRS, YFSETQ. The ends lost 3 bases at V and 4 bases at J; junction bases unmatched: 2. The CDR3 spans 16 residues. The CDR3 nucleotides are TGCGCCAGCAGCTGGGGACTAGCGGGAGCCACCGGGGAGCTGTTTTTT. It yields the protein CASSWGLAGATGELFF.

This clone was seen once. The chain has TRBV7-2 and TRBJ2-1; D is unclear. Germline CDR1 SGHTA, CDR2 FQGNSA. The CDR3 has 13 residues. Trimming pared 5 bases from V and 6 bases from J, leaving 11 bases between. DNA for the CDR3: TGTGCCAGCAGCCCCCCCTCTAGCAATGAGCAGTTCTTC. This codes for CASSPPSSNEQFF.

This chain connects TRBV19 to TRBJ1-4; a weak D match, TRBD1 (5 bases). Between the trimmed V and J ends, which lost 8 bases and 7 bases, there was a span of 14 bases. This CDR3 contains 13 residues. In germline, CDR1 is LNHDA, CDR2 SQIVND (reference sequence). The CDR3 bases are TGTGCCAGTCGCCGGGGGGGGAGTGAAAAACTGTTTTTT. Its protein product is CASRRGGSEKLFF.

The chain carries TRBV3-1 (or the pseudogene TRBV3-2) and TRBJ1-2; 10 bases are shared with TRBD1. With 5 bases clipped from V and 4 bases from J, the junction kept 7 bases outside the gene matches. Germline V gene lookup returns CDR1 LGHDT and CDR2 YNNKEL (reference sequence). The CDR3 length is 15 residues. The CDR3 region is CASSDRGQRGYGYTF. In nucleotides, the CDR3 is TGTGCCAGCAGCGACAGGGGGCAGAGGGGCTATGGCTACACCTTC.

V is TRBV28 and J is TRBJ1-4, with D possibly matching TRBD1 (5 bases). CDR3 length: 18 amino acids. CDR1 and CDR2 (germline): MDHEN, SYDVKM. V lost 4 bases and J 7 bases, leaving 25 bases between the germline ends. The CDR3 DNA sequence: TGTGCCAGCAGTTCTACGACATCACCGGGACCCCCGGGTGAAAAACTGTTTTTT. Translated, it gives CASSSTTSPGPPGEKLFF.

On this clone itself: The same CDR3 can be traced to other DNA sequences in this sample. This chain joins TRBV18 and TRBJ1-6, with D unresolved. The CDR3 has 12 amino acids. Germline V gives CDR1 KGHSH, CDR2 LQKENI. Deletions cut 2 bases from V and 7 bases from J, with 3 bases between. The CDR3 sequence is CASSPENSPLHF. CDR3 bases: TGTGCCAGCTCACCAGAGAATTCACCCCTCCACTTT.

V is TRBV3-1 (or the pseudogene TRBV3-2) and J is TRBJ1-2, with 12 positions matching TRBD1. The CDR3 is made up of 15 amino acids. Trimming cost V 4 bases and J 7 bases; bases outside gene matches: 7. CDR1 LGHDT and CDR2 YNNKEL come from the germline V gene (reference sequence). The CDR3 here is CASSPPGQGALGYTF. CDR3 sequence (DNA): TGTGCCAGCAGCCCACCGGGACAGGGGGCTCTTGGCTACACCTTC.

The J gene is TRBJ2-2, the V gene TRBV9; the D gene is possibly TRBD2 (6 bases). The CDR3 is made up of 16 amino acids. V was clipped by 2 bases and J by 3 bases, with 14 bases between them. Germline V gene sequence: CDR1 SGDLS, CDR2 YYNGEE. CDR3 sequence (DNA): TGTGCCAGCAGCGTCGGAGGGGCCCTATACACCGGGGAGCTGTTTTTT. It translates to CASSVGGALYTGELFF.

DNA of the CDR3: TGTGCCAGCAGCGGATATCAGGGGCAAGAGACCCAGTACTTC. It yields the protein CASSGYQGQETQYF. The chain joins TRBV28 to TRBJ2-5; a possible D gene is TRBD1 (6 bases). CDR3 size: 14 residues. Trimming stripped 6 bases from V and 2 bases from J, with 13 bases between. Germline V gene sequence: CDR1 MDHEN, CDR2 SYDVKM. Complete variable domain (other parts from reference TRBV28 and TRBJ2-5): DVKVTQSSRYLVKRTGEKVFLECVQDMDHENMFWYRQDPGLGLRLIYFSYDVKMKEKGDIPEGYSVSREKKERFSLILESASTNQTSMYLCASSGYQGQETQYFGPGTRLLVL.

The rearrangement joins TRBV28 to TRBJ1-2; TRBD1 agrees at 7 bases. V gave up 8 bases and J gave up 2 bases; unmatched junction bases: 8. The CDR3 loop spans 14 amino acids. CDR1 is MDHEN and CDR2 is SYDVKM in the germline V gene. The CDR3 nucleotides read TGTGCCAGCTCAAACAGGGGACAGAACTATGGCTACACCTTC. Protein product: CASSNRGQNYGYTF.

The chain couples TRBV6-5 to TRBJ2-1; D not resolved. The germline V gene has CDR1 MNHEY and CDR2 SVGAGI. The CDR3 extends over 12 amino acids. Trimming left V 5 bases short and J 4 bases short, with 6 bases between. The CDR3 loop reads CASSQAYNEQFF. CDR3 nucleotides: TGTGCCAGCAGTCAGGCATACAATGAGCAGTTCTTC.

V usage is TRBV6-5 and J usage is TRBJ2-5, with a weak D call TRBD1 (6 bases). The germline V gene encodes CDR1 MNHEY and CDR2 SVGAGI. The ends were cut back, 8 bases at V and 0 bases at J, with 13 bases in the middle. The CDR3 sequence is 14 residues long. CDR3 residues: CASRQGTHQETQYF. DNA for the CDR3: TGTGCCAGCCGTCAGGGGACCCACCAAGAGACCCAGTACTTC.

The chain uses TRBV28 and TRBJ1-2, with TRBD1 as a possible D gene (5 bases). Looked up from germline, CDR1 is MDHEN and CDR2 is SYDVKM. This CDR3 spans 16 amino acids. The ends were cut back, 7 bases at V and 5 bases at J, with 23 bases in the middle. CDR3 DNA: TGTGCCAGCATGCCACTAGGGTTGAATGGGGGTTATGGCTACACCTTC. Residues: CASMPLGLNGGYGYTF.

This chain joins TRBV10-3 and TRBJ1-3, with D tentatively TRBD1 (5 bases). V was shortened by 4 bases and J by 4 bases, with 11 bases between the two germline ends. There are 14 residues in the CDR3. Germline loops: CDR1 ENHRY, CDR2 SYGVKD. CDR3 protein: CAISAGLSGNTIYF. As DNA, the CDR3 is TGTGCCATCAGTGCAGGGCTGTCGGGAAACACCATATATTTT.

This chain links TRBV5-4 with TRBJ1-1; D is unresolved. The CDR3 covers 14 residues. Trimming took 4 bases from V and 1 from J, leaving 11 bases between them. Germline-derived CDR1 and CDR2 are SGHNT and YYREEE (reference sequence). This chain's CDR3 is CASSPHDGNTEAFF. CDR3 sequence (DNA): TGTGCCAGCAGCCCCCATGACGGGAACACTGAAGCTTTCTTT.

This clone was detected only a few times. The chain joins TRBV4-1 to TRBJ2-5; 15 bases agree with TRBD2. V lost 1 base and J lost 4; bases outside the gene matches: 1. Germline CDR1 is MGHRA and CDR2 is YSYEKL. This CDR3 region has 16 residues. This chain's CDR3 is CASSQGGLAGGETQYF. CDR3 bases: TGCGCCAGCAGCCAAGGGGGACTAGCGGGAGGAGAGACCCAGTACTTC.

This chain links TRBV21-1 with TRBJ1-1; TRBD1, the D gene given by the table, was not confirmed from the DNA. TRBV21-1 is a pseudogene. This CDR3 has 16 amino acids. CDR3 protein: CASSQSGQGNNTEAFF. The DNA of the CDR3 is TGTGCCAGCAGCCAATCCGGACAGGGGAATAACACTGAAGCTTTCTTT.

The chain recombines TRBV29-1 with TRBJ2-1; TRBD2 matches 13 bases. CDR1 is SQVTM, CDR2 ANQGSEA, per germline. There are 15 residues in the CDR3. V lost 6 bases, J lost 9 bases, and 11 bases stayed unmatched. CDR3 nucleotide sequence: TGCAGCGTACGAATCCGGACTAGCGGGAGTGGTGAGCAGTTCTTC. Its translation is CSVRIRTSGSGEQFF.

This clone came up a few times. The CDR3 is CASSEQGYEQYF. The CDR3 DNA reads as TGTGCCAGCAGTGAACAGGGCTACGAGCAGTACTTC. The rearrangement joins TRBV6-1 to TRBJ2-7; possible D gene TRBD1, 5 bases. Per the germline V gene, CDR1 is MNHNS and CDR2 is SASEGT. The CDR3 length is 12 residues. V lost 2 bases and J 3 bases, leaving 5 bases between the germline ends.

This clone was detected only a few times. The chain has TRBV6-6 and TRBJ2-3, with 9 positions matching TRBD2. Germline lookup yields CDR1 MNHNY and CDR2 SVGAGI (reference sequence). The CDR3 totals 15 residues. Unmatched junction bases numbered 2, after V lost 0 bases and J lost 4 bases. The CDR3 DNA reads TGTGCCAGCAGTTACTCTAGCGGGGGCTCAGATACGCAGTATTTT. Amino acids: CASSYSSGGSDTQYF.

This chain connects TRBV7-2 to TRBJ1-3, with D maybe TRBD1 (5 bases). Germline-derived CDR1 and CDR2 are SGHTA and FQGNSA. Trimming cost V 2 bases and J 4 bases, with 12 bases left between them. The CDR3 length is 15 residues. In nucleotides, the CDR3 is TGTGCCAGCAGCTTAAATGGGGGTGTAGGAAACACCATATATTTT. Translating gives CASSLNGGVGNTIYF.